This paragraph covers one T cell receptor beta chain sequence. Its antigen is as yet unknown. Germline CDR1 reads SQVTM; CDR2 reads ANQGSEA. The ends were cut back, 7 bases at V and 1 base at J, with 7 bases in the middle. CDR3 length: 11 residues. This record belongs to a study of cytomegalovirus exposure and HLA in healthy donors. Study-wide findings and caveats: Most TCR sequences proved rare, with some public TCRs found in many donors. Reportedly, HLA-A and HLA-B alleles of most subjects were accurately predicted from TCR beta. The authors judged a highly shared variant cluster likely a sequencing artifact.

The PCR was carried out with 60 Vbeta primers and 13 Jbeta primers. Clones were sequenced by immunoSEQ multiplex PCR, and TCRdb holds only the in-frame ones, with some missing. Of around 150,000 clones listed, 82% are singletons. The TCR comes from a girl aged 10 to 17 in good health and CMV-seropositive. The J gene is TRBJ1-1, the V gene TRBV29-1; TRBD1 might be the D (6 bases). The specimen was PBMCs. The CDR3 DNA sequence: TGCAGCGGGGGACAGAACACTGAAGCTTTCTTT. Its protein product is CSGGQNTEAFF.